These 24 T cell receptor beta chains originate from one sample sequenced in a study of blood T cell repertoires in COVID-19. The table came from immunoSEQ multiplex PCR; TCRdb's copy has only in-frame clones and leaves some out. The table lists roughly 260,000 clones, over 75% of them singletons. Sequences were obtained from peripheral blood. The receptors here all came from a woman between 40 and 55 years old who had recovered from COVID-19.

The chain carries TRBV19 and TRBJ1-5; a weak D match, TRBD1 (5 bases). V dropped 5 bases and J dropped 6 bases, with 11 bases sitting between them. The germline V gene has CDR1 LNHDA and CDR2 SQIVND (reference sequence). The CDR3 length is 13 residues. As DNA, the CDR3 is TGTGCCAGTAGTCGCGGCGGGGGTCAGCCCCAGCATTTT. Translating it yields CASSRGGGQPQHF.

The rearrangement uses TRBV25-1 and TRBJ2-1; D may be TRBD1 (6 bases). The CDR3 consists of 16 residues. Between the trimmed V and J ends, which lost 2 bases and 9 bases, there was a span of 20 bases. Germline-derived CDR1 and CDR2 are MGHDK and SYGVNS. As DNA, the CDR3 is TGTGCCAGCAGTGAAAGGGGGTTTTCGGTATCTCGTGAGCAGTTCTTC. Protein product: CASSERGFSVSREQFF.

As concerns this clone: In the same sample, other DNA sequences code for this CDR3. The V call is TRBV18, the J call TRBJ2-6; D is undetermined. This CDR3 region has 14 residues. V was trimmed by 3 bases and J by 0 bases, leaving 3 bases between them. Germline V lookup: CDR1 KGHSH, CDR2 LQKENI. CDR3 DNA: TGTGCCAGCTCACCGAGCTCTGGGGCCAACGTCCTGACTTTC. Translation: CASSPSSGANVLTF.

CDR3 protein: CASSLGRRTGATEAFF. In DNA form, the CDR3 reads TGTGCCAGCAGCTTAGGCCGACGGACAGGGGCCACTGAAGCTTTCTTT. The chain employs TRBV7-2 and TRBJ1-1, with TRBD1 matching over 9 bases. Germline trimming cut 1 base from V and 4 bases from J; bases unmatched to any gene: 7. CDR1 and CDR2 from the germline V gene are SGHTA and FQGNSA. This CDR3 is built from 16 residues.

The rearrangement uses TRBV6-5 and TRBJ1-3, with unresolved D. Trimming pared 6 bases from V and 7 bases from J, leaving 10 bases between. Per germline, CDR1 MNHEY and CDR2 SVGAGI. The CDR3 sequence is 12 residues long. This CDR3 reads CASSQVGNTIYF. CDR3 in DNA: TGTGCCAGCAGCCAGGTCGGCAACACCATATATTTT.

This sequence joins TRBV13 and TRBJ2-7, with 11 positions matching TRBD1. The CDR3 sequence is 16 residues long. V was clipped by 5 bases and J by 6 bases; unmatched bases: 12. Germline loops: CDR1 PRHDT, CDR2 FYEKMQ (reference sequence). The CDR3 region is CASSPLGDRGYVEQYF. CDR3 sequence (DNA): TGTGCCAGCAGCCCCCTCGGGGACAGGGGGTATGTCGAGCAGTACTTC. The whole variable domain, remainder taken from reference TRBV13 and TRBJ2-7, is AAGVIQSPRHLIKEKRETATLKCYPIPRHDTVYWYQQGPGQDPQFLISFYEKMQSDKGSIPDRFSAQQFSDYHSELNMSSLELGDSALYFCASSPLGDRGYVEQYFGPGTRLTVT.

This clone has a single count. The chain couples TRBV4-3 to TRBJ1-2, with D perhaps TRBD1 (5 bases). The CDR3 runs 14 residues. The germline CDR1 and CDR2 sequences are LGHNA and YSLEER. Trimming removed 4 bases at V and 6 bases at J, with 15 bases between. CDR3 residues: CASSPPGQGHGYTF. The CDR3 DNA follows: TGCGCCAGCAGCCCCCCAGGGCAGGGCCATGGCTACACCTTC.

This chain uses TRBV19 with TRBJ1-5; D ambiguous. Trimming stripped 3 bases from V and 7 bases from J, with 16 bases between. This CDR3 has 15 amino acids. CDR1 and CDR2 from the germline V gene are LNHDA and SQIVND (reference sequence). The CDR3 here is CASSIVIGVGQPQHF. For the CDR3, the DNA is TGTGCCAGTAGTATTGTGATTGGCGTCGGGCAGCCCCAGCATTTT.

This rearrangement joins TRBV7-3 to TRBJ2-1; 11 bases are a match to TRBD1. The CDR3 contains 21 residues. Germline loops: CDR1 SGHTA, CDR2 FQGTGA. Trimming at V came to 2 bases and at J to 0 bases, leaving 15 bases not matched to a gene. The CDR3 spells CASSLFIGAGTGGGSYNEQFF. Written as DNA, the CDR3 is TGTGCCAGCAGCTTATTTATCGGTGCTGGGACAGGGGGAGGCTCCTACAATGAGCAGTTCTTC.

The sample holds one count of this clone. The rearrangement links TRBV7-2 to TRBJ2-7; D perhaps matches TRBD2 (7 bases). Germline V CDR1 and CDR2: SGHTA, FQGNSA. The CDR3 consists of 14 residues. V was shortened by 5 bases and J by 2 bases, with 13 bases between the two germline ends. The CDR3 here is CASSPEGGAYEQYF. In DNA form, the CDR3 reads TGTGCCAGCAGCCCGGAGGGGGGGGCCTACGAGCAGTACTTC.

This clone was counted only a few times. The rearrangement joins TRBV5-6 to TRBJ1-2, with 7 bases aligning to TRBD1. The V segment lost 6 bases and the J segment 4 bases; nucleotides outside the gene matches: 6. There are 13 residues in the CDR3. Germline loops: CDR1 SGHDT, CDR2 YYEEEE. Here the CDR3 reads CASKDRAGYGYTF. Written as DNA, the CDR3 is TGTGCCAGCAAAGACAGGGCGGGCTATGGCTACACCTTC. Full variable domain (outside the CDR3, taken from reference TRBV5-6 and TRBJ1-2): DAGVTQSPTHLIKTRGQQVTLRCSPKSGHDTVSWYQQALGQGPQFIFQYYEEEERQRGNFPDRFSGHQFPNYSSELNVNALLLGDSALYLCASKDRAGYGYTFGSGTRLTVV.

This clone was counted once. V is TRBV18 and J is TRBJ1-3; 9 bases line up with TRBD1. CDR1 and CDR2 from the germline V gene are KGHSH and LQKENI. Unmatched junction bases numbered 2, after V lost 2 bases and J lost 0 bases. CDR3 length equals 16 residues. The CDR3 nucleotides are TGTGCCAGCTCACCAACAGGGGGCAGCTCTGGAAACACCATATATTTT. Residues: CASSPTGGSSGNTIYF.

The chain joins TRBV6-5 to TRBJ2-1, with 8 bases identical to TRBD1. CDR3 length: 16 amino acids. V was pared by 2 bases and J by 6 bases, with 9 bases of the junction left unmatched. The germline V gene encodes CDR1 MNHEY and CDR2 SVGAGI. This chain's CDR3 is CASSYDRTGRGNEQFF. CDR3 sequence (DNA): TGTGCCAGCAGTTACGATCGGACAGGGAGAGGCAATGAGCAGTTCTTC.

The J gene is TRBJ2-1, the V gene TRBV5-1, with TRBD2 as a possible D gene (6 bases). The V gene's germline CDR1 is SGHRS and CDR2 YFSETQ. V dropped 2 bases and J dropped 12 bases, with 15 bases sitting between them. The CDR3 runs 13 residues. CDR3 region: CASSFIGGAGQFF. The DNA of the CDR3 is TGCGCCAGCAGCTTCATAGGAGGGGCGGGGCAGTTCTTC.

The chain has TRBV9 and TRBJ2-3; no firm D call. Looked up from germline, CDR1 is SGDLS and CDR2 is YYNGEE. This CDR3 spans 15 amino acids. Trimming pared 4 bases from V and 2 bases from J, leaving 14 bases between. The CDR3 DNA reads TGTGCCAGCAGCCCCGAGGTGGTAACCACAGATACGCAGTATTTT. This gives the protein CASSPEVVTTDTQYF.

This sequence joins TRBV5-1 and TRBJ1-5; possibly TRBD1 for D (6 bases). The CDR3 totals 14 residues. With 0 bases removed from V and 7 bases from J, the gap between germline ends came to 11 bases. In germline, CDR1 is SGHRS, CDR2 YFSETQ. The CDR3 sequence: CASSLVAGEQPQHF. CDR3 coding DNA: TGCGCCAGCAGCTTGGTTGCAGGGGAACAGCCCCAGCATTTT.

This clone was observed once. The genes are TRBV7-8 and TRBJ1-2, with TRBD1 identical over 11 bases. CDR3 length: 15 residues. The J segment lost 5 bases and the V segment lost 5 bases, leaving 7 bases of the junction unmatched. Germline assignment: CDR1 SGHVS and CDR2 FQNEAQ. For the CDR3, the DNA is TGTGCCAGCAGCCGGGACAGGGGGGACCCTTATGGCTACACCTTC. Amino acids: CASSRDRGDPYGYTF.

The chain has TRBV7-8 and TRBJ1-2; 7 bases align to TRBD1. CDR3 length equals 14 residues. After removal of 6 bases from V and 0 bases from J, the junction contained 4 bases not matched to a gene. The germline V gene has CDR1 SGHVS and CDR2 FQNEAQ. The DNA of the CDR3 is TGTGCCAGCAGGGAACAGGGGACTAACTATGGCTACACCTTC. Translated: CASREQGTNYGYTF.

The chain has TRBV11-2 and TRBJ2-3; possible D gene TRBD2, 5 bases. Trimming pared 3 bases from V and 5 bases from J, leaving 12 bases between. Germline values: CDR1 SGHAT, CDR2 FQNNGV. The CDR3 has 14 residues. In nucleotides, the CDR3 is TGTGCCAGCAGCTTCCGCCGGGGTGGAGATACGCAGTATTTT. Translated: CASSFRRGGDTQYF.

The CDR3 DNA follows: TGTGCCAGTAGTGGACTAGCGGGAGGTCCCAATGAGCAGTTCTTC. This gives the protein CASSGLAGGPNEQFF. The J gene is TRBJ2-1, the V gene TRBV19; 14 bases match TRBD2. The CDR3 consists of 15 residues. Germline trimming cut 5 bases from V and 6 bases from J; bases unmatched to any gene: 3. The germline V gene encodes CDR1 LNHDA and CDR2 SQIVND (reference sequence).

This chain joins TRBV7-2 and TRBJ2-7; the D gene is possibly TRBD1 (6 bases). With 4 bases removed from V and 6 bases from J, the gap between germline ends came to 10 bases. CDR1 is SGHTA and CDR2 is FQGNSA in the germline V gene. The CDR3 is made up of 12 amino acids. The CDR3 reads CASSWVRGEQYF. The DNA of the CDR3 is TGTGCCAGCAGCTGGGTCAGGGGCGAGCAGTACTTC.

This clone was detected many times. The chain combines TRBV5-5 with TRBJ2-2; 10 nucleotides match TRBD1. The ends lost 7 bases at V and 6 bases at J; junction bases unmatched: 6. Germline V CDR1 and CDR2: SGHKS, YYEKEE (reference sequence). The CDR3 runs 14 residues. The CDR3 nucleotides are TGTGCCAGCTCCTCCGGGACAGGGGCCGGGGAGCTGTTTTTT. The encoded protein is CASSSGTGAGELFF.

As to this clone: Other DNA sequences in this specimen translate into the identical CDR3. V is TRBV27 and J is TRBJ2-1, with 11 bases matching TRBD2. This CDR3 comprises 15 residues. J gave up 4 bases and V 1 base, and 0 bases lay outside the gene matches. CDR1 is MNHEY, CDR2 SMNVEV, per germline (reference sequence). The CDR3 here is CASSLLAGGYNEQFF. The CDR3 DNA reads as TGTGCCAGCAGTTTATTAGCGGGAGGGTACAATGAGCAGTTCTTC.

The table lists this clone with a few counts. V and J are TRBV9 and TRBJ1-3; D remains unclear. V gave up 0 bases and J gave up 4 bases, with 11 bases separating them. Germline loops: CDR1 SGDLS, CDR2 YYNGEE. CDR3 length: 15 residues. In nucleotides, the CDR3 is TGTGCCAGCAGCGTAGGCGCAGGCACAGGAAACACCATATATTTT. Translation: CASSVGAGTGNTIYF.